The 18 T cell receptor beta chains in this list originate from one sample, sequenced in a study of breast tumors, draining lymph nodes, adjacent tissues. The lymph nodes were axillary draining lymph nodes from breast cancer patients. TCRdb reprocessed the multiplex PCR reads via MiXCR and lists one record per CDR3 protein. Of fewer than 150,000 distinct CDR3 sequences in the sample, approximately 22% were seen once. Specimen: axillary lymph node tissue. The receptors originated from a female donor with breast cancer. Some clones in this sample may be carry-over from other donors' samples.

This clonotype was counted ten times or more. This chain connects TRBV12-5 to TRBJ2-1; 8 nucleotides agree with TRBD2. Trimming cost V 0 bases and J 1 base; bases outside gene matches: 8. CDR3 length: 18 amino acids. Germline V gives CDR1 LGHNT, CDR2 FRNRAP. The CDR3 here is CASGLVRLSGVSYNEQFF. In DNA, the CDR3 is TGTGCTAGTGGTTTGGTACGGCTTAGCGGGGTTTCCTACAATGAGCAGTTCTTC.

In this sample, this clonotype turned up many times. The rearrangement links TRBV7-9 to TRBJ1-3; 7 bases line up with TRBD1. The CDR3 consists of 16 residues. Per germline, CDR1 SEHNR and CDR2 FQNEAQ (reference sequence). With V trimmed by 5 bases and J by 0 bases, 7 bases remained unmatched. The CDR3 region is CASSHGTDRSGNTIYF. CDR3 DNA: TGTGCCAGCAGCCATGGGACAGACCGCTCTGGAAACACCATATATTTT. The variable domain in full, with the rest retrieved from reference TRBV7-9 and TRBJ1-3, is DTGVSQNPRHKITKRGQNVTFRCDPISEHNRLYWYRQTLGQGPEFLTYFQNEAQLEKSRLLSDRFSAERPKGSFSTLEIQRTEQGDSAMYLCASSHGTDRSGNTIYFGEGSWLTVV.

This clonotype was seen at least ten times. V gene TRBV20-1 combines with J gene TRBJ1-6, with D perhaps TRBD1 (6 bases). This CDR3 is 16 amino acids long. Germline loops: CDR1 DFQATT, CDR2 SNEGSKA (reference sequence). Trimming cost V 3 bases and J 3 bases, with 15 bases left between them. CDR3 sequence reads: CSASSRGASYNSPLHF. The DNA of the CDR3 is TGCAGTGCTAGCTCAAGGGGGGCCAGCTATAATTCACCCCTCCACTTT.

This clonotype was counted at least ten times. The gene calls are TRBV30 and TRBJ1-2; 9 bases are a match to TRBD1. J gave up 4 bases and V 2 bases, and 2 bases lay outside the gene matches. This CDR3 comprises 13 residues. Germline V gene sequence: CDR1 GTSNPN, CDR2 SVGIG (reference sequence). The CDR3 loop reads CAWSRGQGYGYTF. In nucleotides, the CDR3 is TGTGCCTGGAGTAGGGGACAGGGCTATGGCTACACCTTC.

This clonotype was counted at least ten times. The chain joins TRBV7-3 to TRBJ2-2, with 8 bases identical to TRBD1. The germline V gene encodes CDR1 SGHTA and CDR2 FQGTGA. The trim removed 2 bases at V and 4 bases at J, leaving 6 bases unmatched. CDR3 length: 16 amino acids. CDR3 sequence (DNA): TGTGCCAGCAGCTTACGGCAGGGGGCGGGCACCGGGGAGCTGTTTTTT. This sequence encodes CASSLRQGAGTGELFF.

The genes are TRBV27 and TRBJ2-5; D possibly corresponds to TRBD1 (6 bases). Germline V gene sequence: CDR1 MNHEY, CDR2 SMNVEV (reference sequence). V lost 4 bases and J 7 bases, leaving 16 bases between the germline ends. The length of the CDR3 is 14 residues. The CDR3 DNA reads TGTGCCAGCAGTTCAAGGACAGAGCGTGGGACCCAGTACTTC. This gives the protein CASSSRTERGTQYF.

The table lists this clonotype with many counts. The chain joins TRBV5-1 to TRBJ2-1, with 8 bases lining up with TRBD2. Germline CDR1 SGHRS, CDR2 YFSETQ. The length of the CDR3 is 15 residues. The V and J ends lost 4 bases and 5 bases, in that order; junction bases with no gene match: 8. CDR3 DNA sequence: TGCGCCAGCAGCACCGGGACTAGGGCTGACAATGAGCAGTTCTTC. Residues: CASSTGTRADNEQFF.

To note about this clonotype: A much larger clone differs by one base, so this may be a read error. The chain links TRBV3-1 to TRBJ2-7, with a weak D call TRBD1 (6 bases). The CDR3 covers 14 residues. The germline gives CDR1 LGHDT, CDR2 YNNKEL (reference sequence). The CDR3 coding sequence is TGTGCCAGCAGCCCCTCTCAGGGGCCCTACGAGCAGAACTTC. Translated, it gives CASSPSQGPYEQNF.

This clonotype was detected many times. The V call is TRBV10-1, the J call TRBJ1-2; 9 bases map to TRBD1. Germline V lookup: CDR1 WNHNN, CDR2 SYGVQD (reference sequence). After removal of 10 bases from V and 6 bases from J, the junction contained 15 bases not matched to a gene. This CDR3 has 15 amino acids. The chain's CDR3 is CAIQGTTTGGDGYTF. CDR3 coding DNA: TGCGCCATTCAGGGCACTACGACAGGGGGTGATGGCTACACCTTC.

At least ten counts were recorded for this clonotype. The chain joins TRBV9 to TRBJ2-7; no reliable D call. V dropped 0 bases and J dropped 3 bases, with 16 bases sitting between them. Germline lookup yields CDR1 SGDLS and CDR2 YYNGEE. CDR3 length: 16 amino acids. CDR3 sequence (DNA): TGTGCCAGCAGCGTAGACCTAGGTAGTGGGGTCTACGAGCAGTACTTC. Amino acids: CASSVDLGSGVYEQYF. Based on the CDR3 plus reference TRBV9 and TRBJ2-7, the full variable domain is DSGVTQTPKHLITATGQRVTLRCSPRSGDLSVYWYQQSLDQGLQFLIQYYNGEERAKGNILERFSAQQFPDLHSELNLSSLELGDSALYFCASSVDLGSGVYEQYFGPGTRLTVT.

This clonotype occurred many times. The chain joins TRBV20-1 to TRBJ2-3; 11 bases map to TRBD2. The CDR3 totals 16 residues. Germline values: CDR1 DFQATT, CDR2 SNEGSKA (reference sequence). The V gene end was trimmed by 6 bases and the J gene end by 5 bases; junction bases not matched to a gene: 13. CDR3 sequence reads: CSATVAGGAGRDTQYF. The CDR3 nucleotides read TGCAGTGCCACCGTAGCGGGAGGGGCCGGTCGAGATACGCAGTATTTT.

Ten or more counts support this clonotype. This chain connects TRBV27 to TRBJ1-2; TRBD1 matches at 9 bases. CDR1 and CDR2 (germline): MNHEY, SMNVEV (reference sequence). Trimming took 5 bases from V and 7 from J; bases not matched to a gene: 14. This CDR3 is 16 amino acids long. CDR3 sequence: CASSIGTGPFATGYTF. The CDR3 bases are TGTGCCAGCAGTATCGGGACAGGGCCATTTGCGACTGGCTACACCTTC.

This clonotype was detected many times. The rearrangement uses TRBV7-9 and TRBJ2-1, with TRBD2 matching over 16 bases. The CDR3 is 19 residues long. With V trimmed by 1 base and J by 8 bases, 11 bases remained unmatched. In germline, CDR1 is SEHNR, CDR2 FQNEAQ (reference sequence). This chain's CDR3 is CASSLGFPGLAGGPDEQFF. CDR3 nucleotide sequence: TGTGCCAGCAGCTTAGGGTTCCCGGGACTAGCGGGAGGGCCAGATGAGCAGTTCTTC.

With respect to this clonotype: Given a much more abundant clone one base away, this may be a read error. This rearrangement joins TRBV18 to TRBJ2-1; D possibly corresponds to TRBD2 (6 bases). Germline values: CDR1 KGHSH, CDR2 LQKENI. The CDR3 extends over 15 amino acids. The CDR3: CTSSPPAGYYNEQFF. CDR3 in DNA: TGTACCAGCTCACCACCGGCGGGGTACTACAATGAGCAGTTCTTC.

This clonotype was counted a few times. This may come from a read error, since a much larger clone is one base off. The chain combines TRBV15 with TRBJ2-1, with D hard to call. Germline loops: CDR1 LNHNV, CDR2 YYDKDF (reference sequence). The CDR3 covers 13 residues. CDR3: CAASRRSSYEQFF. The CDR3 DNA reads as TGTGCCGCCAGCAGGAGATCGAGCTATGAGCAGTTCTTC. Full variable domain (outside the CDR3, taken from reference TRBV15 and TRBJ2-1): DAMVIQNPRYQVTQFGKPVTLSCSQTLNHNVMYWYQQKSSQAPKLLFHYYDKDFNNEADTPDNFQSRRPNTSFCFLDIRSPGLGDTAMYLCAASRRSSYEQFFGPGTRLTVL.

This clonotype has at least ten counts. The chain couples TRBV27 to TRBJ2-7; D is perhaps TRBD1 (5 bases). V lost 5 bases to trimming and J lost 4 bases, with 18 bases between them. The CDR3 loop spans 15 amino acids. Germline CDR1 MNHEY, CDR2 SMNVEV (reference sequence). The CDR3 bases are TGTGCCAGCAGTATCAGGGTGAGACCTTTATACGAGCAGTACTTC. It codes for CASSIRVRPLYEQYF.

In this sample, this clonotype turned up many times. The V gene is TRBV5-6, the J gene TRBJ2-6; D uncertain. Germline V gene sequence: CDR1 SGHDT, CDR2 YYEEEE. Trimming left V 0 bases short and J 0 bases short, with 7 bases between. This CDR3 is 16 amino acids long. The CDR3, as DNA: TGTGCCAGCAGCTTGGGATGGAGCTCTGGGGCCAACGTCCTGACTTTC. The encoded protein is CASSLGWSSGANVLTF.

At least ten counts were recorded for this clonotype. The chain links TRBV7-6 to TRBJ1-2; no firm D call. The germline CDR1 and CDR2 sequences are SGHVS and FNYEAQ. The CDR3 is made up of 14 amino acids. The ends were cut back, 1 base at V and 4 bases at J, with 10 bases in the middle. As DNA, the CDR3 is TGTGCCAGCAGCTTAGGACCCCTGGGCTATGGCTACACCTTC. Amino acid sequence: CASSLGPLGYGYTF.